Listed below are T cell receptor beta chains from one sample, sequenced in a study of CD8 T cells in Susac syndrome. MiXCR, run by TCRdb on the immunoSEQ multiplex PCR reads, gives a single entry per CDR3 protein. Among about 280,000 distinct CDR3 sequences, roughly 81% were seen once, and the ten largest hold around 0.11%. The sample taken for sequencing was CD8+ T cells from PBMCs. These receptors were taken from a human donor with multiple sclerosis. Each CDR3 is given with its conserved first and last residue. D genes are given only for firm matches. Size values are once, few and many counts, or a class for expanded clones, and some rows have none.

V,size,D,J,CDR3,DNA
TRBV5-1,once,-,TRBJ1-2,CASSLGGRDNGYTF,TGCGCCAGCAGCTTGGGAGGCAGGGATAATGGCTACACCTTC
TRBV28,-,-,TRBJ2-3,CASSLPSLGTTDTQYF,TGTGCCAGCAGTTTGCCTTCCCTGGGGACCACAGATACGCAGTATTTT
TRBV27,-,-,TRBJ2-7,CASSLFLVGSYEQYF,TGTGCCAGCAGTTTATTTCTCGTGGGGTCCTACGAGCAGTACTTC
TRBV28,once,-,TRBJ2-7,CASSFYVSEQYF,TGTGCCAGCAGTTTCTATGTCTCCGAGCAGTACTTC
TRBV20-1,-,TRBD1,TRBJ2-7,CSAPETSGGYEQYF,TGCAGTGCTCCCGAGACATCAGGGGGCTACGAGCAGTACTTC
TRBV3-1,-,-,TRBJ1-5,CASSQQGNQPQHF,TGTGCCAGCAGCCAGCAGGGCAATCAGCCCCAGCATTTT
TRBV25-1,-,-,TRBJ1-1,CASSDRRKNTEAFF,TGTGCCAGCAGTGACCGACGGAAGAACACTGAAGCTTTCTTT
TRBV7-9,once,-,TRBJ2-7,CASSSLAPYYEQYF,TGTGCCAGCAGCTCCCTAGCGCCATACTACGAGCAGTACTTC
TRBV6-2/TRBV6-3,-,TRBD1,TRBJ2-7,CASLNRGPYEQYF,TGTGCCAGCCTCAACAGGGGCCCCTACGAGCAGTACTTC
TRBV19,-,-,TRBJ1-1,CASSMGWGVTEAFF,TGTGCCAGTAGTATGGGCTGGGGAGTCACTGAAGCTTTCTTT
TRBV20-1,-,-,TRBJ2-3,CSARDLLRNGQYF,TGCAGTGCTAGAGATCTTCTGCGGAACGGGCAGTATTTT
TRBV3-1,-,TRBD2,TRBJ2-3,CASSQVAGGPSPADTQYF,TGTGCCAGCAGCCAAGTTGCGGGAGGGCCGAGTCCGGCAGATACGCAGTATTTT
TRBV6-1,-,TRBD1,TRBJ2-4,CASRDLDREDRVVGNIQYF,TGTGCCAGCAGGGACCTCGACCGTGAAGACAGGGTGGTCGGTAACATTCAGTACTTC
TRBV28,-,-,TRBJ1-2,CASSFPDGYTF,TGTGCCAGCAGTTTCCCGGATGGCTACACCTTC
TRBV27,-,TRBD2,TRBJ2-7,CASSRGGRIHEQYF,TGTGCCAGCAGTCGGGGGGGGAGGATCCACGAGCAGTACTTC
TRBV19,few,-,TRBJ2-1,CASSIGTSSYNEQFF,TGTGCCAGTAGTATAGGTACTAGCTCCTACAATGAGCAGTTCTTC
TRBV7-9,-,-,TRBJ2-7,CASSPDRFDEQYF,TGTGCCAGCAGCCCCGACAGGTTCGACGAGCAGTACTTC
TRBV27,-,TRBD2,TRBJ2-1,CASTSSGRLYNEQFF,TGTGCCAGCACCTCTAGCGGGCGCCTCTACAATGAGCAGTTCTTC
TRBV28,-,-,TRBJ2-6,CASRQGPSGANVLTF,TGTGCCAGCAGACAGGGCCCCTCTGGGGCCAACGTCCTGACTTTC
TRBV7-3,-,TRBD2,TRBJ2-1,CASSLVAGGHNEQFF,TGTGCCAGCAGCTTAGTAGCGGGAGGTCACAATGAGCAGTTCTTC
TRBV28,-,-,TRBJ1-5,CASRGGATPQHF,TGTGCCAGCAGGGGGGGCGCCACGCCCCAGCATTTT
TRBV11-1,-,TRBD2,TRBJ2-3,CASSLVVRTSFDPFPADTQYF,TGTGCCAGCAGCTTAGTCGTTAGGACTAGTTTTGATCCATTTCCTGCTGATACGCAGTATTTT
TRBV11-2,-,-,TRBJ2-1,CASSLARVHNEQFF,TGTGCCAGCAGCTTAGCCAGGGTCCACAATGAGCAGTTCTTC
TRBV27,few,TRBD1,TRBJ2-7,CASSAGGMGYEQYF,TGTGCCAGCAGTGCAGGGGGAATGGGGTACGAGCAGTACTTC
TRBV10-1,-,TRBD2,TRBJ2-1,CASSEAGGDYNEQFF,TGCGCCAGCAGTGAAGCGGGGGGGGACTACAATGAGCAGTTCTTC
TRBV9,-,-,TRBJ2-1,CASSGGGQLSSYNEQFF,TGTGCCAGCAGCGGCGGGGGACAGTTGAGCTCCTACAATGAGCAGTTCTTC
TRBV28,few,TRBD2,TRBJ2-5,CASSGLAGKETQYF,TGTGCCAGCAGCGGACTAGCGGGAAAGGAGACCCAGTACTTC
TRBV7-9,once,TRBD2,TRBJ2-5,CASSLGPGLAEAETQYF,TGTGCCAGCAGCTTAGGCCCGGGACTAGCGGAAGCGGAGACCCAGTACTTC
TRBV19,-,TRBD2,TRBJ2-1,CASSIIAGGPYNEQFF,TGTGCCAGTAGTATTATTGCGGGAGGGCCCTACAATGAGCAGTTCTTC
TRBV28,-,-,TRBJ1-2,CASSLNTGSFGGSYTF,TGTGCCAGCAGCCTAAACACTGGGTCCTTCGGGGGTAGCTACACCTTC
TRBV3-1,-,-,TRBJ2-6,CASSQGSLSGANVLTF,TGTGCCAGCAGCCAAGGATCGCTCTCTGGGGCCAACGTCCTGACTTTC
TRBV5-3,-,-,TRBJ2-1,CAGNLSGASYNEQFF,TGTGCCGGGAACCTTAGCGGAGCTTCCTACAATGAGCAGTTCTTC
TRBV9,once,-,TRBJ1-1,CASSARQGGRGEHEAFF,TGTGCCAGCAGCGCCCGTCAGGGTGGAAGGGGGGAACATGAAGCTTTCTTT
TRBV27,-,-,TRBJ2-3,CASSPRTITDTQYF,TGTGCCAGCAGTCCCCGGACCATCACAGATACGCAGTATTTT
TRBV5-1,-,-,TRBJ2-7,CASSLSVGEQYF,TGCGCCAGCAGCTTGTCGGTTGGGGAGCAGTACTTC
TRBV6-1,-,TRBD1,TRBJ1-1,CASRDGTGGANTEAFF,TGTGCCAGCAGGGATGGGACAGGGGGCGCGAACACTGAAGCTTTCTTT
TRBV30,-,-,TRBJ2-2,CAWSAGELFF,TGTGCCTGGAGTGCCGGGGAGCTGTTTTTT
TRBV4-1,-,-,TRBJ2-1,CASSHPQETSYNEQFF,TGCGCCAGCAGCCACCCCCAGGAAACCTCCTACAATGAGCAGTTCTTC
TRBV7-8,-,-,TRBJ1-2,CASSFKGFNYGYTF,TGTGCCAGCAGCTTTAAGGGATTCAACTATGGCTACACCTTC
TRBV28,once,-,TRBJ2-7,CASSPRDGGDEQYF,TGTGCCAGCAGTCCTCGGGACGGCGGCGACGAGCAGTACTTC
TRBV5-5,-,-,TRBJ2-2,CASSLFRRAGELFF,TGTGCCAGCAGCTTGTTTCGGCGAGCCGGGGAGCTGTTTTTT
TRBV29-1,-,-,TRBJ2-7,CSVDTGLEQYF,TGCAGCGTTGATACAGGGTTAGAGCAGTACTTC
TRBV7-2,-,TRBD2,TRBJ2-1,CASSLGLAGRLVEQFF,TGTGCCAGCAGCTTAGGTCTAGCGGGGAGATTGGTTGAGCAGTTCTTC
TRBV6-5,-,-,TRBJ2-2,CASSYELFGTGELFF,TGTGCCAGCAGCTACGAGCTTTTCGGGACCGGGGAGCTGTTTTTT
TRBV4-2,-,TRBD2,TRBJ2-3,CASSQDIELAVTDTQYF,TGTGCCAGCAGCCAAGATATTGAACTAGCGGTAACAGATACGCAGTATTTT
TRBV6-5,-,-,TRBJ1-1,CASNLQGNTEAFF,TGTGCCAGCAATCTTCAGGGGAACACTGAAGCTTTCTTT
TRBV9,-,TRBD2,TRBJ2-1,CASSVAGGRAGNEQFF,TGTGCCAGCAGCGTGGCCGGCGGGAGGGCCGGTAATGAGCAGTTCTTC
TRBV20-1,-,-,TRBJ2-1,CSALGPGQQFF,TGCAGTGCTTTGGGACCGGGGCAGCAGTTCTTC
TRBV30,-,-,TRBJ2-7,CAWSYGDEQYF,TGTGCCTGGAGTTATGGGGACGAGCAGTACTTC